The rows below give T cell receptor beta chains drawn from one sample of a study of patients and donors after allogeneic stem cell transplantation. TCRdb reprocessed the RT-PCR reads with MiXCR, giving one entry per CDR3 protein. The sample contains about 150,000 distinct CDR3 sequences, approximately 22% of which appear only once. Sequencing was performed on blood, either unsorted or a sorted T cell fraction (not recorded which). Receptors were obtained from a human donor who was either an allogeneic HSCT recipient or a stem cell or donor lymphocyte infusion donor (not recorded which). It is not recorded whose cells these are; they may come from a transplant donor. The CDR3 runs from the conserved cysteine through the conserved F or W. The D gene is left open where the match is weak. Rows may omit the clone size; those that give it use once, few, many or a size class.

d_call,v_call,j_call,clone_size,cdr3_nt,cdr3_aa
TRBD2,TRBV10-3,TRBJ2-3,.,TGTGCCATCAGTGTATCGGGAGGAGATACGCAGTATTTT,CAISVSGGDTQYF
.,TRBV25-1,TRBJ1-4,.,TGTGCCAGCAGTGGTGAGGACACGGGCTGGGATGAAAAACTGTTTTTT,CASSGEDTGWDEKLFF
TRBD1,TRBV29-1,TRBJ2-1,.,TGCAGCGTCGTACAGGGGGGTGAGCAGTTCTTC,CSVVQGGEQFF
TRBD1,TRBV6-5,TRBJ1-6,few,TGTGCCAGCAGTCCCCGGACAGGGGAATATAATTCACCCCTCCACTTT,CASSPRTGEYNSPLHF
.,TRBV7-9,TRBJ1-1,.,TGTGCCAGCAGCGCCAGGGGAAACAGGAGGTCCAACACTGAAGCTTTCTTT,CASSARGNRRSNTEAFF
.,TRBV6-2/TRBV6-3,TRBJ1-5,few,TGTGCCAGCAGTTACCTCCTTCAATGGGATCAGCCCCAGCATTTT,CASSYLLQWDQPQHF
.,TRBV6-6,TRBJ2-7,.,TGTGCCAGCATTTGGGAGTACGAGCAGTACTTC,CASIWEYEQYF
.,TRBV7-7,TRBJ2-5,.,TGTGCCAGCAGCTTAACATATGAGGAGACCCAGTACTTC,CASSLTYEETQYF
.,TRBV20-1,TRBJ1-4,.,TGCAGTGCGTGGGAAAAAAATGAAAAACTGTTTTTT,CSAWEKNEKLFF
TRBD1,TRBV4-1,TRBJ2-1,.,TGCGCCAGCAGCCAAGATCGGTACAGGGGGGCTGTTGGTTTGCGGTTCTTC,CASSQDRYRGAVGLRFF
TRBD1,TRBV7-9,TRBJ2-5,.,TGTGCCAGCAGACAGGGACAGGGTTCGGGTGAGACCCAGTACTTC,CASRQGQGSGETQYF
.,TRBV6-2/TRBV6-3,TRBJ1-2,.,TGTGCCAGCACCCAGGGAAGGGTGATGGAAGGCTACACCTTC,CASTQGRVMEGYTF
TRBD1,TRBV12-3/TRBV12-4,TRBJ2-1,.,TGTGCCAGCAGTTCGGGACAGGGGATCAGATTC,CASSSGQGIRF
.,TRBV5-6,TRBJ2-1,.,TGTGCCAGCAGCTTGGTTAGCTTTGAGCAGTTCTTC,CASSLVSFEQFF
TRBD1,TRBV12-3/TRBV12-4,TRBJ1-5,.,TGTGCCAGCAGCCAGCTAGGGACAGGGATTACTCATCAGCCCCAGCATTTT,CASSQLGTGITHQPQHF
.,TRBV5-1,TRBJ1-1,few,TGCGCCAGCACTGGCACAATTTACACTGAAGCTTTCTTT,CASTGTIYTEAFF
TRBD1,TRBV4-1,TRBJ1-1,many,TGCGCCAGCAGCCACCAGACAGGGTTGAACACTGAAGCTTTCTTT,CASSHQTGLNTEAFF
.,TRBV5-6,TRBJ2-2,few,TGTGCCAGCAGCTTGGTCGGCGGAGCTAGCCTCGACACCGGGGAGCTGTTTTTT,CASSLVGGASLDTGELFF
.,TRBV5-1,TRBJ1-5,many,TGCGCCAGCAGCTTGGGGACCTGGGAACAGCCCCAGCATTTT,CASSLGTWEQPQHF
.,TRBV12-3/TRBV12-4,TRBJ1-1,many,TGTGCCAGCAGTTATAGAACCGAAGCTTTCTTT,CASSYRTEAFF
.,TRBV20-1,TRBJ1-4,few,TGCAGTGCCCAGGGGACGAAGACAACTAATGAAAAACTGTTTTTT,CSAQGTKTTNEKLFF
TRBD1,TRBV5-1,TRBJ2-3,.,TGCGCCAGCAGCAACGGACAGGGGCCATTCACAGATACGCAGTATTTT,CASSNGQGPFTDTQYF
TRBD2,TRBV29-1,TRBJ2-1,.,TGCAGCGTTGAGACGCCGGGACTAGCGGGCAACAATGAGCAGTTCTTC,CSVETPGLAGNNEQFF
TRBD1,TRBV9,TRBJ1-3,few,TGTGCCAGCAGCGTAGAGGACAGGGAATATGGAAACACCATATATTTT,CASSVEDREYGNTIYF
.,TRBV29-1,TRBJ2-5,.,TGCAGCGTTGGTATCGGGATGGGAGAGACCCAGTACTTC,CSVGIGMGETQYF
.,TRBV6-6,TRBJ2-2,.,TGTGCCAGCAGTTACTCATTACGGGACAAACCGAACACCGGGGAGCTGTTTTTT,CASSYSLRDKPNTGELFF
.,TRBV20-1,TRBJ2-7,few,TGCAGTGCTAGAGATAACCCCTACGAGCAGTACTTC,CSARDNPYEQYF
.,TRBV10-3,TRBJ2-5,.,TGTGCCATCAGTGAGTGGGCAAAAGAGACCCAGTACTTC,CAISEWAKETQYF
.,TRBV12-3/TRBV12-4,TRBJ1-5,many,TGTGCCAGCAGCACTAAGACCCGGAGTCAGCCCCAGCATTTT,CASSTKTRSQPQHF
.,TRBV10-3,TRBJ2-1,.,TGTGCCATCAGTGCTGCTAGGGACAATGAGCAGTTCTTC,CAISAARDNEQFF
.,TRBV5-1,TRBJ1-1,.,TGCGCCAGCAGCCCGGCGGTGGGACTGAACACTGAAGCTTTCTTT,CASSPAVGLNTEAFF
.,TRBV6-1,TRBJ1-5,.,TGTGCCAGCAGTGAAGTGCAGTATAGCAATCAGCCCCAGCATTTT,CASSEVQYSNQPQHF
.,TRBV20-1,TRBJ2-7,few,TGCAGTGCTATGGTGGGGTCCCACTTCCACGAGCAGTACTTC,CSAMVGSHFHEQYF
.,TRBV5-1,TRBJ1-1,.,TGCGCCAGCAGCTTCTGGAGGGGTACCACTGAAGCTTTCTTT,CASSFWRGTTEAFF
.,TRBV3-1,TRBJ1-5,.,TGTGCCATCAGCCAAGGGCGTTCGGACAATCAGCCCCAGCATTTT,CAISQGRSDNQPQHF
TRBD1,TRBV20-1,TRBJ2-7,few,TGCAGTGCTAGCGCCACCGGGACAGACTACGAGCAGTACTTC,CSASATGTDYEQYF
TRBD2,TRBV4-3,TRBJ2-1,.,TGCGCCAGCAGCCAACCGGGACTACTGTACAATGAGCAGTTCTTC,CASSQPGLLYNEQFF
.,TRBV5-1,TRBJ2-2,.,TGCGCCAGCAGCCCTCGCTCCGGGGAGCTGTTTTTT,CASSPRSGELFF